This record looks at one T cell receptor (beta chain) sequence and its context. What it binds is not known. The data were obtained in a study of Graves' ophthalmopathy and Graves' hyperthyroidism. A duration under 3 months, NOSPECS ≥4, CAS ≥3 and moderate-to-severe activity characterized the donors with ophthalmopathy. Study outcomes and limitations: In predicting ophthalmopathy progression, the model reached approximately 70% sensitivity and 72.22% specificity. Thyroid clonotypes that were expanded above 0.001 frequency mostly also appeared in blood.

RNA transcripts served as template for amplifying TCR beta CDR3 sequences. HTBI-primed first-round RT-PCR preceded second-round multiplex PCR. TCRdb itself ran the multiplex PCR reads through MiXCR, one entry per CDR3 protein. The sample holds 660,000 or so distinct CDR3 sequences; roughly 41% are singletons and the top ten take about 3.3%. The sequenced material came from peripheral blood. This receptor was taken from an adult man with Graves' ophthalmopathy.

In DNA form, the CDR3 reads TGTGCCAGCAGCTTCAACGGGAGGCGCGAGCAGTACTTC. It encodes CASSFNGRREQYF. The chain couples TRBV7-2 to TRBJ2-7; 7 nucleotides match TRBD2. Germline trimming cut 3 bases from V and 6 bases from J; bases unmatched to any gene: 5. The germline CDR1 and CDR2 sequences are SGHTA and FQGNSA. The CDR3 extends over 13 amino acids.